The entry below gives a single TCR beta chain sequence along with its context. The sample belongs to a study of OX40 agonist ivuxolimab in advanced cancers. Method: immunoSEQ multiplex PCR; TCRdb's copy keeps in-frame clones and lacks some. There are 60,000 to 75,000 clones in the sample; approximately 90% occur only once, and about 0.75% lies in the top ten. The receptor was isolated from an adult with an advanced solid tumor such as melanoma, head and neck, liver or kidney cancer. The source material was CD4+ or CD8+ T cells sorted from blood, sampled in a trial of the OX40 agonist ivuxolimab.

CDR3 loop: CASSRLRTQNEKLFF. The CDR3 DNA is TGTGCCAGCAGTCGCCTTCGGACCCAAAATGAAAAACTGTTTTTT. V is TRBV2 and J is TRBJ1-4, with unresolved D. Per germline, CDR1 SNHLY and CDR2 FYNNEI. This CDR3 has 15 amino acids. V lost 5 bases and J lost 5, with 15 bases in between.